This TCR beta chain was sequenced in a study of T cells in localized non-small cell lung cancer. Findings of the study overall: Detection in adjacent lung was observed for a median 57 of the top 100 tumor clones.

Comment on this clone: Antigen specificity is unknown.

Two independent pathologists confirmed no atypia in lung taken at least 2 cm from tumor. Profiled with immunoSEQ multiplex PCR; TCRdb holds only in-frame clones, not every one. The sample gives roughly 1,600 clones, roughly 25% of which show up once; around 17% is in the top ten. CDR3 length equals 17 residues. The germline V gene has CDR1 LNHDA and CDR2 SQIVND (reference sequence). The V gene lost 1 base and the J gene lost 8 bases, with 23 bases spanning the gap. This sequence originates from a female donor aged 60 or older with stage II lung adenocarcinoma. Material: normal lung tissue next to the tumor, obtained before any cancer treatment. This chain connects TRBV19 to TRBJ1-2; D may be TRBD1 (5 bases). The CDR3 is CASSIGRGAGKRDGYTF. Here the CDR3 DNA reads TGTGCCAGTAGTATAGGGCGCGGGGCGGGTAAAAGAGACGGCTACACCTTC. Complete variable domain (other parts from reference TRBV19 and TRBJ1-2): DGGITQSPKYLFRKEGQNVTLSCEQNLNHDAMYWYRQDPGQGLRLIYYSQIVNDFQKGDIAEGYSVSREKKESFPLTVTSAQKNPTAFYLCASSIGRGAGKRDGYTFGSGTRLTVV.